One and the same sample provided the 20 T cell receptor beta chains below, sequenced in a study of neurological immune-mediated disorders. Via MiXCR, TCRdb re-called the 5' RACE reads, giving one row per CDR3 protein. This table has tens of thousands of distinct CDR3 sequences, around 2.6% appearing once. The sample consisted of PBMCs. The receptor source for this set is a woman aged 25 to 39 with multiple sclerosis.

This clonotype was detected many times. This rearrangement joins TRBV20-1 to TRBJ1-6; no definite D call. The germline CDR1 and CDR2 sequences are DFQATT and SNEGSKA (reference sequence). Trimming removed 5 bases at V and 11 bases at J, with 10 bases between. The CDR3 contains 11 residues. The CDR3 DNA sequence: TGCAGTGCTGTCCGGGAGCCACCCCTCCACTTT. As protein: CSAVREPPLHF.

This clonotype was counted ten times or more. V and J are TRBV7-2 and TRBJ2-5; 8 positions match TRBD1. The CDR3 totals 16 residues. V was clipped by 1 base and J by 5 bases; unmatched bases: 9. Germline V lookup: CDR1 SGHTA, CDR2 FQGNSA. The CDR3 DNA reads TGTGCCAGCAGCTTAGATCCGGACAGGGCGGGGGAGACCCAGTACTTC. It yields the protein CASSLDPDRAGETQYF.

This clonotype was seen ten or more times. This chain joins TRBV20-1 and TRBJ2-5; D remains unclear. Looked up from germline, CDR1 is DFQATT and CDR2 is SNEGSKA (reference sequence). V was clipped by 5 bases and J by 1 base, with 8 bases between them. This CDR3 is 12 amino acids long. The CDR3 protein is CSAGPTQETQYF. The CDR3 region has the DNA TGCAGTGCTGGACCGACCCAAGAGACCCAGTACTTC.

This clonotype was picked up many times. The chain carries TRBV6-2 or TRBV6-3 and TRBJ2-7, with unresolved D. Germline V lookup: CDR1 MNHEY, CDR2 SVGEGT. Trimming left V 2 bases short and J 7 bases short, with 12 bases between. The CDR3 contains 13 residues. Written as DNA, the CDR3 is TGTGCCAGCAGTTACCTCGTGGTATATGAGCAGTACTTC. As protein: CASSYLVVYEQYF.

This clonotype was counted at least ten times. The chain has TRBV6-6 and TRBJ2-6; D gene uncertain. The germline V gene has CDR1 MNHNY and CDR2 SVGAGI (reference sequence). V lost 4 bases and J lost 2, with 9 bases in between. The CDR3 length is 15 residues. Written as DNA, the CDR3 is TGTGCCAGCAGTTCAGACGGTACTGGGGCCAACGTCCTGACTTTC. Protein: CASSSDGTGANVLTF.

This clonotype was picked up many times. The chain joins TRBV7-9 to TRBJ1-1; no clear D gene. The CDR3 is made up of 15 amino acids. With 5 bases removed from V and 1 base from J, the gap between germline ends came to 14 bases. The germline V gene has CDR1 SEHNR and CDR2 FQNEAQ (reference sequence). DNA for the CDR3: TGTGCCAGCAGCCCTATGGGGAGTCAGAACACTGAAGCTTTCTTT. The encoded protein is CASSPMGSQNTEAFF.

This clonotype was detected ten times or more. The chain joins TRBV7-9 to TRBJ2-7; D tentatively reads TRBD1 or TRBD2 (5 bases each). V lost 1 base and J 3 bases, leaving 13 bases between the germline ends. The germline V gene encodes CDR1 SEHNR and CDR2 FQNEAQ (reference sequence). The CDR3 covers 15 residues. CDR3 nucleotide sequence: TGTGCCAGCAGCTTAGAGGGGTTTGGAGGCTACGAGCAGTACTTC. Its translation: CASSLEGFGGYEQYF.

This clonotype has ten or more counts. The chain links TRBV7-9 to TRBJ2-3; 7 positions agree with TRBD2. Germline lookup yields CDR1 SEHNR and CDR2 FQNEAQ (reference sequence). V dropped 1 base and J dropped 3; count of bases not matched to a gene: 16. CDR3 length: 19 residues. CDR3 bases: TGTGCCAGCAGCTTAGAGGTTCGTCGGAGCGGGAAAATGACAGATACGCAGTATTTT. It encodes CASSLEVRRSGKMTDTQYF.

There are many counts of this clonotype. V is TRBV20-1 and J is TRBJ2-7; 9 bases match TRBD2. V lost 0 bases and J lost 2; bases outside the gene matches: 5. The germline CDR1 and CDR2 sequences are DFQATT and SNEGSKA (reference sequence). CDR3 length: 15 amino acids. CDR3 in amino acids: CSARESSGNPYEQYF. As DNA, the CDR3 is TGCAGTGCTAGAGAGTCTAGCGGGAATCCCTACGAGCAGTACTTC.

At least ten counts were recorded for this clonotype. The chain links TRBV6-2 or TRBV6-3 to TRBJ2-7; D gene unclear. Looked up from germline, CDR1 is MNHEY and CDR2 is SVGEGT. The V and J ends lost 6 bases and 4 bases respectively, with 7 bases between them. The CDR3 length is 11 residues. The CDR3 sequence: CASSQWYEQYF. For the CDR3, the DNA is TGTGCCAGCAGCCAATGGTACGAGCAGTACTTC.

This clonotype was observed at least ten times. The chain is built from TRBV20-1 and TRBJ2-1; 8 bases align to TRBD2. J was trimmed by 3 bases and V by 3 bases; bases with no gene match: 4. CDR1 and CDR2 (germline): DFQATT, SNEGSKA (reference sequence). This CDR3 spans 14 amino acids. The CDR3 DNA is TGCAGTGCTAGCGCGGGACTAGACTACAATGAGCAGTTCTTC. It specifies CSASAGLDYNEQFF.

This clonotype was counted many times. V and J are TRBV4-3 and TRBJ2-7; no firm D call. V was clipped by 3 bases and J by 4 bases, with 16 bases between them. The germline V gene has CDR1 LGHNA and CDR2 YSLEER. The CDR3 has 15 residues. DNA for the CDR3: TGCGCCAGCAGCCAGGGGTCCAGAAATCGGTACGAGCAGTACTTC. Residues: CASSQGSRNRYEQYF.

This clonotype occurred many times. The rearrangement uses TRBV20-1 and TRBJ2-5; TRBD2 matches at 11 bases. Unmatched junction bases numbered 11, after V lost 4 bases and J lost 10 bases. Germline-derived CDR1 and CDR2 are DFQATT and SNEGSKA (reference sequence). The CDR3 is 14 residues long. The CDR3 loop is CSATSGRPPEDQYF. CDR3 sequence (DNA): TGCAGTGCTACTAGCGGGAGGCCCCCGGAGGACCAGTACTTC.

This clonotype was recorded at least ten times. The V call is TRBV20-1, the J call TRBJ1-2; D perhaps matches TRBD1 (6 bases). Germline assignment: CDR1 DFQATT and CDR2 SNEGSKA (reference sequence). The CDR3 is 12 amino acids. The ends were cut back, 6 bases at V and 2 bases at J, with 10 bases in the middle. CDR3 nucleotide sequence: TGCAGTGCCGCAACAGGGAACTATGGCTACACCTTC. Translation gives CSAATGNYGYTF.

This clonotype was seen many times. The chain couples TRBV7-2 to TRBJ2-3; 13 bases agree with TRBD2. Germline V gene data show CDR1 as SGHTA and CDR2 as FQGNSA. V lost 5 bases to trimming and J lost 0 bases; unmatched junction nucleotides: 5. This CDR3 comprises 17 residues. This CDR3 reads CASSRAGLAGSTDTQYF. The CDR3 coding sequence is TGTGCCAGCAGCCGCGCGGGACTAGCGGGGAGCACAGATACGCAGTATTTT.

This clonotype was detected many times. The rearrangement joins TRBV20-1 to TRBJ1-5; 7 bases agree with TRBD1. Unmatched junction bases numbered 10, after V lost 1 base and J lost 10 bases. Germline CDR1 reads DFQATT; CDR2 reads SNEGSKA (reference sequence). The length of the CDR3 is 14 residues. CDR3 sequence: CSARAGTESGPQHF. In nucleotides, the CDR3 is TGCAGTGCTAGAGCTGGGACAGAATCGGGACCCCAGCATTTT.

This clonotype showed up just a few times. The chain combines TRBV4-1 with TRBJ1-1, with unresolved D. Germline V gives CDR1 MGHRA, CDR2 YSYEKL. Trimming cost V 4 bases and J 5 bases, with 20 bases left between them. This CDR3 has 16 amino acids. The CDR3 DNA reads TGCGCCAGCAGCCGAGGTTTGCTGGCGGGTCAAACTGAAGCTTTCTTT. It yields the protein CASSRGLLAGQTEAFF.

This clonotype was counted many times. CDR3: CSARGEDRGDHNEQFF. CDR3 DNA: TGCAGTGCTAGAGGGGAGGACAGGGGTGACCACAATGAGCAGTTCTTC. This sequence joins TRBV20-1 and TRBJ2-1; 9 bases match TRBD1. Germline assignment: CDR1 DFQATT and CDR2 SNEGSKA (reference sequence). The CDR3 consists of 16 residues. The V gene end was trimmed by 1 base and the J gene end by 5 bases; junction bases not matched to a gene: 9.

This clonotype has ten or more counts. The CDR3 spells CASSSGTPSTTQYF. The CDR3 nucleotides read TGCGCCAGCAGCTCCGGGACTCCATCTACTACGCAGTATTTT. The genes are TRBV5-1 and TRBJ2-3, with D possibly matching TRBD2 (6 bases). Trimming cost V 3 bases and J 8 bases, with 16 bases left between them. Germline V CDR1 and CDR2: SGHRS, YFSETQ. The CDR3 is made up of 14 amino acids.

This clonotype was recorded many times. The chain joins TRBV7-9 to TRBJ2-1; D not resolved. V was pared by 4 bases and J by 3 bases, with 13 bases between. CDR1 and CDR2 from the germline V gene are SEHNR and FQNEAQ (reference sequence). This CDR3 is 15 amino acids long. CDR3: CASSSIIGGYNEQFF. The DNA for the CDR3 is TGTGCCAGCAGCTCAATAATCGGCGGCTACAATGAGCAGTTCTTC. The full variable domain, its missing parts supplied by reference TRBV7-9 and TRBJ2-1, is DTGVSQNPRHKITKRGQNVTFRCDPISEHNRLYWYRQTLGQGPEFLTYFQNEAQLEKSRLLSDRFSAERPKGSFSTLEIQRTEQGDSAMYLCASSSIIGGYNEQFFGPGTRLTVL.